This TCR beta chain was sequenced for a study of T-cell memory formation after mild COVID-19. TCRdb fed the 5' RACE reads into MiXCR, producing one record per CDR3 protein. This sample yields over 500,000 distinct CDR3 sequences, of which roughly 17% are seen a single time; 8.1% belongs to the top ten. This CDR3 has 15 residues. V was pared by 0 bases and J by 6 bases, with 6 bases of the junction left unmatched. Germline V lookup: CDR1 MNHEY, CDR2 SVGEGT. This clonotype was counted only a few times. V gene TRBV6-2 or TRBV6-3 combines with J gene TRBJ2-7; 9 bases agree with TRBD2. This clonotype was sampled from an adult woman who had mild COVID-19 (a few samples of this study predate the infection). Cell type and time point are not known. Sequences were obtained from PBMCs or a T cell subset sorted from them (not recorded which). CDR3 amino acids: CASSYSLAGTAEQYF. CDR3 nucleotide sequence: TGTGCCAGCAGTTACTCTCTAGCGGGGACGGCCGAGCAGTACTTC.